This TCR beta chain originates from a study of shared clonotypes between healthy human individuals (dated by TCRdb to about 2020). Looking at the study overall: The cohort included three men and a couple of women between 18 and 49 years of age. Blood TCR repertoires of five healthy adults were deeply sequenced to estimate repertoire size and the extent of clonotype sharing between individuals. Each donor's leukapheresis produced roughly between roughly 0.85 and 10 billion PBMCs. For each donor, CD4 naive and CD4 memory were each given three plates, CD8 naive was given two plates, and CD8 memory was given one plate. Libraries were prepared and TCR repertoires were sequenced by different laboratories using diverse techniques, in order to increase sequencing depth and limit assay-specific biases.

Notes on this clone: Its antigen target is currently unknown. Base-call qualities are not available, and no considerably larger clone is one nucleotide away.

Using the deep immunoSEQ assay, TCR CDR3 regions were amplified from genomic DNA by multiplex PCR. Genomic DNA extracted from each cell subset was distributed evenly over all wells of several immunoSEQ 96-well plates, and each plate served as one replicate. Each replicate PCR for sorted subsets received around 200 ng genomic DNA, equal to 28,000 or so T cell genomes. Purified libraries were measured with a Qubit 3.0 fluorometer, size-checked on a Bioanalyzer 2100, and measured again with the KAPA Library Quantification kit. Every immunoSEQ 96-well plate was sequenced on a dedicated single-read 150-cycle Illumina NextSeq 550 flow cell. Processing in the source paper ran as follows. Because the immunoSEQ output included only junctional sequences and no quality scores, the filtering could not be the same as the filtering used for full-length reads. To assign V/J genes and CDR3, sequences were annotated using PyIR, a Python wrapper for IgBLAST v1.9, with IMGT germline references. Any read was removed if the V/J assignment was weak (E-value above 1e-6), the CDR3 was missing, or the read contained stop codons, out-of-frame junctions, or ambiguous translated residues. V3J clonotypes were defined as sequences sharing an identical inferred V gene, J gene, and CDR3 amino acid sequence. The percentage overlap between two repertoires was calculated by dividing the number of shared unique clonotypes by the size of the smaller repertoire. Three approaches were used to assess repertoire richness: RTK rarefaction, the Chao1 estimator, and Recon v2.1 estimates of unobserved clonotypes. For all TCRbeta clonotypes obtained by the gDNA method from four donors, generation probabilities were computed with OLGA. TCRdb took this table from immuneACCESS and kept in-frame rearrangements with V and J called. Such tables lack part of the clones; where checked against another copy, unresolved V genes explain under half of the gap, and the rest is unexplained. For V, J and clone size, that table is used; D and trimming come from the DNA. The sample table holds roughly 2.5 million clones, of which roughly 92% were seen once. Over 0.12% of the sample lies in the top ten.

Donors were healthy HIV-negative adults with no recently reported acute infections or vaccinations. Only Caucasian adults living in Nashville, Tennessee, USA were represented among the donors. CD4+ T cells were enriched through magnetic negative selection, after which naive cells were positively selected on CD45RA and the remaining negative fraction served as the memory subset. After blood collection by leukapheresis, PBMCs were isolated using Ficoll-Histopaque density gradient centrifugation and then cryopreserved in the vapor phase of liquid nitrogen. Purity and quantity of every magnetically sorted T cell population were checked by analytical flow cytometry. From each sorted fraction, genomic DNA was isolated and quantified by UV absorbance on a Nanodrop 2000c. CDR1 and CDR2 were assigned from the germline V gene (reference sequence) as SEHNR and FQNEAQ. The CDR3 measures 13 amino acids from cysteine to phenylalanine. The retained sequence is limited to the CDR3, 39 bases, with the frame set at the first base. The junction shows trimming of 8 bases on V and 0 bases on J, plus 8 bases between the germline ends.

Results the study describes overall, beyond this receptor: Naive subsets generally had larger estimated clonotype richness than memory subsets. Sampling was restricted to blood, and TCR repertoires in tissues likely differ from the TCR repertoires found in blood. Even with the large sequencing depth, rarefaction of the sorted-subset datasets indicated that sequencing was incomplete. When a few donors were compared, the shared fraction of clonotypes was around 5% for naive CD4, roughly 3.4% for naive CD8, more than 2% for memory CD4, and less than 0.5% for memory CD8. Because the study included only a small number of donors, the genetic and exposure-history diversity represented was limited. Based on pairwise subsampling, the degree of clonotype sharing among donors was expected to be affected by sequencing depth. Compared with non-shared clonotypes, clonotypes shared by all four sorted-subset donors had higher generation probabilities.

The chain was built from TRBV7-9 and TRBJ2-1, with the D gene call left open. The sequence was collected from a man aged 18 to 35 in good health. Sequenced input: naive CD4+ T cells sorted from blood. What the cell subset or site label conveys for this sample: CD45RA+ positively selected. For the CDR3, the sequence is CASHPDSYNEQFF. DNA sequence: TGTGCCAGCCATCCTGACTCCTACAATGAGCAGTTCTTC. Full variable domain (CDR3 extended with the reference TRBV7-9 and TRBJ2-1 proteins): DTGVSQNPRHKITKRGQNVTFRCDPISEHNRLYWYRQTLGQGPEFLTYFQNEAQLEKSRLLSDRFSAERPKGSFSTLEIQRTEQGDSAMYLCASHPDSYNEQFFGPGTRLTVL.